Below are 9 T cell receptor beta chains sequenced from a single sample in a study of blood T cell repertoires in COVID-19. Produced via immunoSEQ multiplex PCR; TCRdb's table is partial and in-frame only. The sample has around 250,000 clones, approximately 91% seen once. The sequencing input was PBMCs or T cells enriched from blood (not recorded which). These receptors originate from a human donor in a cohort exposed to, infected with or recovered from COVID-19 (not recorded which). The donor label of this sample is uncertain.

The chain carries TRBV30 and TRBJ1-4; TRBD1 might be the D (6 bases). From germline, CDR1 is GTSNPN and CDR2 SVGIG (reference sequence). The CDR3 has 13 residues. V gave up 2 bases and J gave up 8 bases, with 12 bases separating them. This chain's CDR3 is CAWSNQGYEKLFF. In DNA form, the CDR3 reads TGTGCCTGGAGTAACCAGGGGTACGAAAAACTGTTTTTT.

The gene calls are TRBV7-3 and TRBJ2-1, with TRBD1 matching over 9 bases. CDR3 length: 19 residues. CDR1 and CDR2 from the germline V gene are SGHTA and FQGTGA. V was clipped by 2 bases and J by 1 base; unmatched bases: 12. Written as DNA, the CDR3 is TGTGCCAGCAGCTTATTTCCCGGCCGGACAGGGGCGTCCTACAATGAGCAGTTCTTC. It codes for CASSLFPGRTGASYNEQFF.

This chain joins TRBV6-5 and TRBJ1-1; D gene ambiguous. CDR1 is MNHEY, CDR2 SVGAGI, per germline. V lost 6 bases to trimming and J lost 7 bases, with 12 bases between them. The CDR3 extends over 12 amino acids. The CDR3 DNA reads TGTGCCAGCAGCCCAACAAGAGGTGAAGCTTTCTTT. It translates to CASSPTRGEAFF.

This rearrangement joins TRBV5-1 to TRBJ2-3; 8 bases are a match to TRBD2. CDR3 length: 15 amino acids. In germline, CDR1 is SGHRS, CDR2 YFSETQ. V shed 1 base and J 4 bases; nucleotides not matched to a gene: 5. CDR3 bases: TGCGCCAGCAGCTTGCGTAGCGGGGTGCCAGATACGCAGTATTTT. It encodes CASSLRSGVPDTQYF.

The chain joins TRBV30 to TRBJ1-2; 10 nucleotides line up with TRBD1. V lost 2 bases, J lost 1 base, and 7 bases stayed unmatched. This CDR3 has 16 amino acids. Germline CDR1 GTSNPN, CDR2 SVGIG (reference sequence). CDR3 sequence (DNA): TGTGCCTGGAGTCCCACCGGGACAGGGGATAACTATGGCTACACCTTC. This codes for CAWSPTGTGDNYGYTF.

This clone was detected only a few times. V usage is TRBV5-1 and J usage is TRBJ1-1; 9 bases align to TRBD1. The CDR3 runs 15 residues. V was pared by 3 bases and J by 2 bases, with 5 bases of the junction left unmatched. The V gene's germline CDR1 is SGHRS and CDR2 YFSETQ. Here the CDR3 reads CASSSRQGVNTEAFF. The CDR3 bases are TGCGCCAGCAGCTCCCGACAGGGGGTCAACACTGAAGCTTTCTTT.

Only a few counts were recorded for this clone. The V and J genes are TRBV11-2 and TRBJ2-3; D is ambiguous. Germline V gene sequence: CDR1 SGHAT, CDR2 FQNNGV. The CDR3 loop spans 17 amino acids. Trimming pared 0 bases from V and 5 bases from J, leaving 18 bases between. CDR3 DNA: TGTGCCAGCAGCTTAGATCAGAACCCCTACAGTGGAGATACGCAGTATTTT. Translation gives CASSLDQNPYSGDTQYF.

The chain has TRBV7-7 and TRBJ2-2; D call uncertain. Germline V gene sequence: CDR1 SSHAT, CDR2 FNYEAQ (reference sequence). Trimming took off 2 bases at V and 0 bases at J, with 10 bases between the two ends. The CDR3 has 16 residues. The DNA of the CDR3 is TGTGCCAGCAGCTTACTGCAGGCTTCGAACACCGGGGAGCTGTTTTTT. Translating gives CASSLLQASNTGELFF. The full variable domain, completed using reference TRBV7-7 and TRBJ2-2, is GAGVSQSPRYKVTKRGQDVTLRCDPISSHATLYWYQQALGQGPEFLTYFNYEAQPDKSGLPSDRFSAERPEGSISTLTIQRTEQRDSAMYRCASSLLQASNTGELFFGEGSRLTVL.

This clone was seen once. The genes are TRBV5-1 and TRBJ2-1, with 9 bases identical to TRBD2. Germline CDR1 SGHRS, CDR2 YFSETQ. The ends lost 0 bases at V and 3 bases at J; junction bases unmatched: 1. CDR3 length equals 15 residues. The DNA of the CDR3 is TGCGCCAGCAGCTTGGGCGGGGGGGTCTACAATGAGCAGTTCTTC. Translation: CASSLGGGVYNEQFF.